This T cell receptor beta chain was captured in a study of response to subunit inactivated influenza vaccine. Using its own MiXCR run on the RT-PCR reads, TCRdb lists one record per CDR3 protein. The sample gives more than 600,000 distinct CDR3 sequences, about 18% of which show up once; roughly 11% is in the top ten. Overall study results and limits: The authors suggested that few new T cells are recruited per seasonal influenza vaccination.

This clonotype was counted a few times. Its antigen is not known. The V gene's germline CDR1 is ENHRY and CDR2 SYGVKD. Trimming took off 11 bases at V and 5 bases at J, with 19 bases between the two ends. This CDR3 is 15 amino acids long. The sample here was PBMCs from blood, taken about 5 days after vaccination. The sequence was collected from a man in his forties or fifties who received an inactivated influenza vaccine. This chain joins TRBV10-3 and TRBJ1-6; the D gene is possibly TRBD1 (5 bases). CDR3: CAAGTGFTDNSPLHF. CDR3 sequence (DNA): TGTGCCGCCGGGACGGGGTTCACTGATAATTCACCCCTCCACTTT.